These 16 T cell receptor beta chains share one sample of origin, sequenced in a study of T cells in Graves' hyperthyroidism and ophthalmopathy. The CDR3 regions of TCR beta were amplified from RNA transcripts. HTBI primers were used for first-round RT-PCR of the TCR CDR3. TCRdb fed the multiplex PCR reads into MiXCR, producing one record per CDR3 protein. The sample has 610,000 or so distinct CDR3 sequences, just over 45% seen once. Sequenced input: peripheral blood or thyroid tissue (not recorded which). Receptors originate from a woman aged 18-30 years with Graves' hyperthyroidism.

In DNA form, the CDR3 reads TGTGCCAGCAGCTTAAACGGGCCTAGCGGGCACGATGCGAACACCGGGGAGCTGTTTTTT. It encodes CASSLNGPSGHDANTGELFF. The genes are TRBV7-6 and TRBJ2-2, with 8 nucleotides matching TRBD2. Germline V gene lookup returns CDR1 SGHVS and CDR2 FNYEAQ. The CDR3 consists of 20 residues. V lost 2 bases and J lost 0; bases outside the gene matches: 14.

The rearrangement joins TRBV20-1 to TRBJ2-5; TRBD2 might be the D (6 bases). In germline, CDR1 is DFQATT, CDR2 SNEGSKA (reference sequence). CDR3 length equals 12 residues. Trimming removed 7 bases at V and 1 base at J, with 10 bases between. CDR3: CSVATSQETQYF. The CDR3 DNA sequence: TGCAGTGTCGCGACTAGCCAAGAGACCCAGTACTTC.

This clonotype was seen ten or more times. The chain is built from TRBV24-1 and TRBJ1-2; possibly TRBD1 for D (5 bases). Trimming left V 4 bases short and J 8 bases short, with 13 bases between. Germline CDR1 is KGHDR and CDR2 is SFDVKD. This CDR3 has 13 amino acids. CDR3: CATSDRRWGGYTF. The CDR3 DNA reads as TGTGCCACCAGTGACCGCCGGTGGGGGGGCTACACCTTC.

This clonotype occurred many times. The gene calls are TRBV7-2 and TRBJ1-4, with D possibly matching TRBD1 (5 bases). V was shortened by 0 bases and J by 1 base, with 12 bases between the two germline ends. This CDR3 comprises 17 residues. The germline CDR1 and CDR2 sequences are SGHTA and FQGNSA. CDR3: CASSLALPGRTNEKLFF. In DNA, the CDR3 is TGTGCCAGCAGCTTAGCGCTCCCAGGGAGAACTAATGAAAAACTGTTTTTT.

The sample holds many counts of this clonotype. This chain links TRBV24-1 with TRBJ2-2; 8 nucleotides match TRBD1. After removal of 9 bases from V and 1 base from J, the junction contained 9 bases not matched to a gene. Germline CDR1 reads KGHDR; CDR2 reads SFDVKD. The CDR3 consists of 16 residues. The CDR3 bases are TGTGCCACCGAGAAGGGGGACAGGCAGAACACCGGGGAGCTGTTTTTT. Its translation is CATEKGDRQNTGELFF.

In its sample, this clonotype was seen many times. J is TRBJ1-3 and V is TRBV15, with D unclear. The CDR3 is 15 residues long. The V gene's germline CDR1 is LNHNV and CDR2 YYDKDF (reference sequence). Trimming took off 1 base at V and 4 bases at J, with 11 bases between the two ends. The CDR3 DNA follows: TGTGCCACCAGCAGAGCCGGCAACGGGGGAAACACCATATATTTT. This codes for CATSRAGNGGNTIYF.

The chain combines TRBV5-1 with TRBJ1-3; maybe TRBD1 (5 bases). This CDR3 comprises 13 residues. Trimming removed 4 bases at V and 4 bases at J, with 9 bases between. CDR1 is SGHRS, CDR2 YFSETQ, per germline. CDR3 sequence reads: CASSTGPGNTIYF. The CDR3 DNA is TGCGCCAGCAGCACAGGACCCGGAAACACCATATATTTT.

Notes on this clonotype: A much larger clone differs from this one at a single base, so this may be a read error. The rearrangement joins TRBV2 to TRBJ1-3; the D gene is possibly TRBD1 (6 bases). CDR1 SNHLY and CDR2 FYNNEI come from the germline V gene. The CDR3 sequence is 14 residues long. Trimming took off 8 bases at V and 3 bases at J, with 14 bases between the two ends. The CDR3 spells CASGHRVLGNTIYF. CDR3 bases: TGTGCCAGCGGTCACAGGGTTCTTGGAAACACCATATATTTT.

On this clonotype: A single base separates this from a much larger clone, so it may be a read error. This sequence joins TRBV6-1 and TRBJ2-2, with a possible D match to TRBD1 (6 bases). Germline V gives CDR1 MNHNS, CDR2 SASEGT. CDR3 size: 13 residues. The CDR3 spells CAISEAGDGELFF. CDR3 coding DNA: TGTGCCATCAGTGAAGCAGGGGACGGGGAGCTGTTTTTT.

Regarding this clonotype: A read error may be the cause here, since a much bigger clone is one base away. The CDR3 DNA sequence: TGTGCCAGCAGTTTAGGGTCTACCGAGCAGTACTTC. Its protein product is CASSLGSTEQYF. The chain recombines TRBV12-3 or TRBV12-4 with TRBJ2-7; D unclear. Trimming left V 1 base short and J 6 bases short, with 7 bases between. The length of the CDR3 is 12 residues.

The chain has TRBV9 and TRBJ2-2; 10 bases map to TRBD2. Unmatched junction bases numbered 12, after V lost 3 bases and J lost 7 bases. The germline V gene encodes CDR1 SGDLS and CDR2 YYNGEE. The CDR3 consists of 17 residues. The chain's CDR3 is CASSGGAAGGPDGELFF. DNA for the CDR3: TGTGCCAGCAGCGGGGGGGCAGCGGGAGGGCCGGACGGGGAGCTGTTTTTT.

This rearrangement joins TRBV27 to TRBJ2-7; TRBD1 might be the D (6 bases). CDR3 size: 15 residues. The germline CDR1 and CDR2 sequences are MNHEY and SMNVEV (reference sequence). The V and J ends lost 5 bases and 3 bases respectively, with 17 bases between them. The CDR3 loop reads CASSLTGDTCYEQYF. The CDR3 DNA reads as TGTGCCAGCAGTCTGACAGGAGATACCTGCTACGAGCAGTACTTC.

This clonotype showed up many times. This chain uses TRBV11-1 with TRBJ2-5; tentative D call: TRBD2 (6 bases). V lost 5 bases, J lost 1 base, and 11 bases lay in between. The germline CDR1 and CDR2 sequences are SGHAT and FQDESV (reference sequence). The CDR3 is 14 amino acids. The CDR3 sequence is CASSVGGRQETQYF. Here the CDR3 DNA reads TGTGCCAGCAGCGTCGGGGGACGCCAAGAGACCCAGTACTTC.

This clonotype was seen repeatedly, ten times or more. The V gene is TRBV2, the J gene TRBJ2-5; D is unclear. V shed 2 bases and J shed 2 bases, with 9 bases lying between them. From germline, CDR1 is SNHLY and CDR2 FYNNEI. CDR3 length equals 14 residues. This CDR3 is CASSELQMQETQYF. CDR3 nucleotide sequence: TGTGCCAGCAGTGAATTACAGATGCAAGAGACCCAGTACTTC.

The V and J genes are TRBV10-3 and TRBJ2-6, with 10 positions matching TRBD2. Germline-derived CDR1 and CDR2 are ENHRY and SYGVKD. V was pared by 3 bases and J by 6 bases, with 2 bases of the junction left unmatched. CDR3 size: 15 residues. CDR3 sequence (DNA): TGTGCCATCAGTGACCTAGCGGGAGTGGCCAACGTCCTGACTTTC. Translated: CAISDLAGVANVLTF.

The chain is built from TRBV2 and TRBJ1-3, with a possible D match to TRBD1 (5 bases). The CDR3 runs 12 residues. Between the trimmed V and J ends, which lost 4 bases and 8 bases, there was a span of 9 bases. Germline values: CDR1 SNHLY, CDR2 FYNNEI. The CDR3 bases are TGTGCCAGCAGTGGGGACGGCGACACCATATATTTT. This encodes CASSGDGDTIYF.